A single T cell receptor beta chain is shown here with its context. Original processing notes: Nucleated cell counts were estimated from reference gene primer amplification. The assay was immunoSEQ multiplex PCR, and TCRdb's table has in-frame clones only and misses some. The DNA was the basis for D and trimming; V, J and clone size are from that table. This table holds tens of thousands of clones, approximately 86% found once. These data belong to a study of blood T cell repertoires in COVID-19. Across the whole study: Sources were T cells, B-cell-depleted T cells, or PBMCs; the material itself was cDNA or gDNA.

The origin of this receptor is a man in his fifties or sixties with acute or convalescent COVID-19. The sequenced sample was peripheral blood.

The CDR3 region has the DNA TGTGCCAGTAGCCCGACTAGCGTGAACTACGAGCAGTACTTC. Translating gives CASSPTSVNYEQYF. J is TRBJ2-7 and V is TRBV19, with 8 bases lining up with TRBD2. CDR1 and CDR2 (germline): LNHDA, SQIVND (reference sequence). CDR3 length: 14 residues. The V and J ends lost 6 bases and 3 bases, in that order; junction bases with no gene match: 7.